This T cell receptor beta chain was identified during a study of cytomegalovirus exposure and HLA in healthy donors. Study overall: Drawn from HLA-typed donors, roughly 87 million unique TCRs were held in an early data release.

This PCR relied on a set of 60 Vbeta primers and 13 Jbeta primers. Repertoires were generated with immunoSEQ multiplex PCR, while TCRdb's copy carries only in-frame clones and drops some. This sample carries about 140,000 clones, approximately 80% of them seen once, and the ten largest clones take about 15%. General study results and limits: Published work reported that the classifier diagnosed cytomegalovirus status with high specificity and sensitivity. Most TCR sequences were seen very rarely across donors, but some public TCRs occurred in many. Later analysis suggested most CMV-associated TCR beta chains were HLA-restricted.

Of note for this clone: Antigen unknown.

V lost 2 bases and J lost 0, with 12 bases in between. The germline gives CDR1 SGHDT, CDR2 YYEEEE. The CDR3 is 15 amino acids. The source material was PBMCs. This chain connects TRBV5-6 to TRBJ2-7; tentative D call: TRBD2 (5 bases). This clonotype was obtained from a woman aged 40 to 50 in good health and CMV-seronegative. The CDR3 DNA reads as TGTGCCAGCAGCTTTTGGAGCGGAAACTCCTACGAGCAGTACTTC. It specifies CASSFWSGNSYEQYF.